A selection of T cell receptor beta chains follows, all from one sample in a study of blood T cell repertoires in COVID-19. Data came from immunoSEQ multiplex PCR; TCRdb stores just in-frame clones and leaves some out. Seen here are fewer than 150,000 clones, under 85% observed once, and the top ten hold 15% to 20%. Source material: PBMCs or T cells enriched from blood (not recorded which). Receptors were obtained from a man aged 25-40 years who had recovered from COVID-19. Both conserved end residues are part of each CDR3. The D gene is left open where the match is weak. Not every row has a clone size; where given, it reads once, few, many or a size class.

cdr3_nt,cdr3_aa,clone_size,d_call,v_call,j_call
TGTGCCTGGATAGGAGGGGCCGCTGAAGCTTTCTTT,CAWIGGAAEAFF,NA,NA,TRBV30,TRBJ1-1
TGTGCCAGTAGTATACCCGGGACTTCGAACACTGAAGCTTTCTTT,CASSIPGTSNTEAFF,NA,NA,TRBV19,TRBJ1-1
TGTGCCAGCAGCACAGGGACTAGCGGGCCTTACAATGAGCAGTTCTTC,CASSTGTSGPYNEQFF,NA,TRBD2,TRBV5-6,TRBJ2-1
TGCGCCAGCAGCCCGGACAGGGGTGCCGGGGAGCTGTTTTTT,CASSPDRGAGELFF,NA,TRBD1,TRBV5-1,TRBJ2-2
TGCGCCAGCAGCGACCCCGGGAGACAGAACACTGAAGCTTTCTTT,CASSDPGRQNTEAFF,few,NA,TRBV5-1,TRBJ1-1
TGTGCCAGCAGCGCTCAGAGGAGTACGTCTGAAAAACTGTTTTTT,CASSAQRSTSEKLFF,NA,NA,TRBV7-9,TRBJ1-4
TGTGCCAGCAGCTTGGATGGCAGGGCCAATTCACCCCTCCACTTT,CASSLDGRANSPLHF,few,NA,TRBV5-6,TRBJ1-6
TGCGCCAGCAGCTTGAGGTGGACTAGCGGGAAGACTCGCCAGGGGGAGACCCAGTACTTC,CASSLRWTSGKTRQGETQYF,NA,TRBD2,TRBV5-1,TRBJ2-5
TGCGCCAGCAGCCTGGACAGGACAAACACAGATACGCAGTATTTT,CASSLDRTNTDTQYF,NA,TRBD1,TRBV5-1,TRBJ2-3
TGTGCCAGTAGTATAGGACACTCCTACGAGCAGTACTTC,CASSIGHSYEQYF,few,NA,TRBV19,TRBJ2-7
TGTGCCAGCAGCGCCCGACAGGGGGCAAATGAGCAGTTCTTC,CASSARQGANEQFF,NA,TRBD1,TRBV9,TRBJ2-1
TGTGCCAGTAGTATAGGGAGACAGGGGTGGAATGAGCAGTTCTTC,CASSIGRQGWNEQFF,NA,TRBD1,TRBV19,TRBJ2-1
TGTGCCTGGAAGGATTGGCAGGGTGATACTGAAGCTTTCTTT,CAWKDWQGDTEAFF,NA,NA,TRBV30,TRBJ1-1
TGTGCCAGCTCACCGCCGGGACAGGGGTCACCCGGGGAGCTGTTTTTT,CASSPPGQGSPGELFF,NA,TRBD1,TRBV18,TRBJ2-2
TGTGCCAGCAGCAGAGGGACAGGGGGCTTCTACGAGCAGTACTTC,CASSRGTGGFYEQYF,few,TRBD1,TRBV11-2,TRBJ2-7
TGTGCCAGCAGTCGAGGACTAGCGGACGTGAATGAGCAGTTCTTC,CASSRGLADVNEQFF,NA,TRBD2,TRBV6-5,TRBJ2-1
TGTGCCAGCAGTGAGGGGAGGAGGAAGGATCAGCCCCAGCATTTT,CASSEGRRKDQPQHF,NA,NA,TRBV6-1,TRBJ1-5
TGTGCCACCCTTAATTTAGCCTCTGGGGCCAACGTCCTGACTTTC,CATLNLASGANVLTF,NA,NA,TRBV15,TRBJ2-6
TGTGCCATCAGTGAGTCAGGACAGGGGGGAGCTGAAGCTTTCTTT,CAISESGQGGAEAFF,NA,TRBD1,TRBV10-3,TRBJ1-1
TGTGCCATCAGAGAGGACAAGAACACTGAAGCTTTCTTT,CAIREDKNTEAFF,NA,NA,TRBV10-3,TRBJ1-1
TGTGCCAGCAGCGTAGATCAGGGGGCGGTTGGGGCCAACGTCCTGACTTTC,CASSVDQGAVGANVLTF,NA,TRBD1,TRBV9,TRBJ2-6
TGTGCCAGCAGCCCGAACTTACAGGGGACAACCGGGGAGCTGTTTTTT,CASSPNLQGTTGELFF,NA,TRBD1,TRBV11-2,TRBJ2-2
TGTGCCAGCAGCTTTGGGGCTAGCGCCCGGGAGACCCAGTACTTC,CASSFGASARETQYF,few,NA,TRBV5-6,TRBJ2-5
TGTGCCAGCAGCTTGGACCTAGCGGGAGGGCTTCGTGAGCAGTTCTTC,CASSLDLAGGLREQFF,NA,TRBD2,TRBV5-6,TRBJ2-1
TGTGCCAGCAGCGATGGACTAGCGGGGCATGGGGAGACCCAGTACTTC,CASSDGLAGHGETQYF,NA,TRBD2,TRBV11-2,TRBJ2-5
TGCGCCAGCAGCGCCAGCGGGGGTAGGGAATTCTTC,CASSASGGREFF,NA,TRBD2,TRBV5-1,TRBJ2-1
TGTGCCAGCAGCCCGGACTGGAGCACAGATACGCAGTATTTT,CASSPDWSTDTQYF,once,NA,TRBV7-2,TRBJ2-3
TGTGCCAGCAGTGATCTGACAAGCCCCTACGAGCAGTACTTC,CASSDLTSPYEQYF,NA,NA,TRBV25-1,TRBJ2-7
TGCGCCAGCAGCCATTCGGGACAGGGGGGTTTCAATGAAAAACTGTTTTTT,CASSHSGQGGFNEKLFF,NA,TRBD1,TRBV4-1,TRBJ1-4
TGTGCCAGCAGGGGGACAGCCAACCAAGAGACCCAGTACTTC,CASRGTANQETQYF,once,TRBD1,TRBV2,TRBJ2-5
TGCAGCGCAGCGGGAGGGTCGGATGAGCAGTTCTTC,CSAAGGSDEQFF,NA,TRBD2,TRBV29-1,TRBJ2-1
TGTGCCAGCAGCGCAGCCCTAGGTCGAACCCCAGATACGCAGTATTTT,CASSAALGRTPDTQYF,NA,NA,TRBV9,TRBJ2-3
TGTGCCTGGAGTGGGGGGCTAGCAGAGACAGATACGCAGTATTTT,CAWSGGLAETDTQYF,once,NA,TRBV30,TRBJ2-3
TGTGCCAGCAGTTTTACAGCAACCTACGAGCAGTACTTC,CASSFTATYEQYF,few,NA,TRBV12-3/TRBV12-4,TRBJ2-7
TGTGCCATCAGTGATGCAGGGAACGGCTACACCTTC,CAISDAGNGYTF,NA,NA,TRBV10-3,TRBJ1-2
TGTGCCAGCAGCCAAGTTTGGGGGGTCACTCAGCCCCAGCATTTT,CASSQVWGVTQPQHF,NA,NA,TRBV14,TRBJ1-5
TGTGCCAGTAGTAGACAGGGGGGTAATCAGCCCCAGCATTTT,CASSRQGGNQPQHF,NA,TRBD1,TRBV19,TRBJ1-5
TGCAGCGTTGAGGGGGCAGCTAACTATGGCTACACCTTC,CSVEGAANYGYTF,once,NA,TRBV29-1,TRBJ1-2
TGTGCCAGCAGTGATAAAGGGAGGGTTGGTTCACCCCTCCACTTT,CASSDKGRVGSPLHF,NA,NA,TRBV25-1,TRBJ1-6
TGCGCCAGCAGAAAGGAGGGGGCGGGCTATGGCTACACCTTC,CASRKEGAGYGYTF,NA,TRBD1,TRBV5-1,TRBJ1-2
TGTGCCACCAGCAGGGGGGACAGGGTCAACACTGAAGCTTTCTTT,CATSRGDRVNTEAFF,NA,TRBD1,TRBV15,TRBJ1-1
TGTGCCAGCAGCGTAGGGGGCGTCGGTTTTGCAGATACGCAGTATTTT,CASSVGGVGFADTQYF,NA,NA,TRBV9,TRBJ2-3
TGCGCCACAAAGCGGGAGTTAACTGTTGAGCAGTTCTTC,CATKRELTVEQFF,NA,TRBD2,TRBV10-2,TRBJ2-1
TGTGCCTGGAGCATTCGGGGGGCCAACGTCCTGACTTTC,CAWSIRGANVLTF,NA,NA,TRBV30,TRBJ2-6
TGTGCCAGCAGTTATTCAGGGGGCGAAGGGGCCAACGTCCTGACTTTC,CASSYSGGEGANVLTF,NA,TRBD1,TRBV6-5,TRBJ2-6
TGTGCCAGCAGTCCAAGGACAGGGCTTTATGGCTACACCTTC,CASSPRTGLYGYTF,NA,TRBD1,TRBV25-1,TRBJ1-2
TGTGCCAGCAGCTTACTACCAGGGGGCGCAGGAAACACCATATATTTT,CASSLLPGGAGNTIYF,NA,TRBD1,TRBV7-3,TRBJ1-3
TGTGCCTGGATATGGGCTGGGAGTAGCGGGGCATACAATGAGCAGTTCTTC,CAWIWAGSSGAYNEQFF,NA,TRBD2,TRBV30,TRBJ2-1
TGTGCCAGCAGCGGGCTTTTGGGTGAAAAACTGTTTTTT,CASSGLLGEKLFF,once,NA,TRBV7-9,TRBJ1-4
TGTGCCAGCAGCCTCCCTAGCGGGGGAAAGAATGAGCAGTTCTTC,CASSLPSGGKNEQFF,NA,TRBD2,TRBV9,TRBJ2-1
TGTGCCAGCAGCTTTTGGAGCTATGGCTACACCTTC,CASSFWSYGYTF,NA,NA,TRBV5-5,TRBJ1-2
TGCGCCAGCAGCCAAGAAATAACTAACACAGATACGCAGTATTTT,CASSQEITNTDTQYF,NA,NA,TRBV4-1,TRBJ2-3
TGTGCCAGCAGCCCAACAGCGGGAGGGTGGGACAATGAGCAGTTCTTC,CASSPTAGGWDNEQFF,few,TRBD2,TRBV7-9,TRBJ2-1
TGTGCCAGCAGTGACCCTACAGCCTACGAGCAGTACTTC,CASSDPTAYEQYF,NA,NA,TRBV6-4,TRBJ2-7
TGTGCCAGCAGCCCCCAGGGGTTCCGCAACACTGAAGCTTTCTTT,CASSPQGFRNTEAFF,few,NA,TRBV3-1/TRBV3-2,TRBJ1-1